This TCR beta chain was identified in a study of T cell responses to AZD1222 COVID-19 vaccine. Study-wide context: Second doses at about 4 or about 12 weeks were pooled.

In this sample, this clone turned up once. As yet, its antigen is unknown. Study results and caveats: Regions 160-218 and 743-854 dominated among vaccine-associated CD4 TCRs spanning spike. The study sampled repertoires only after the peak T cell response.

CDR1 MNHEY and CDR2 SVGAGI come from the germline V gene. Trimming cost V 6 bases and J 4 bases; bases outside gene matches: 5. The CDR3 contains 13 residues. Here immunoSEQ multiplex PCR was the method, and the copy in TCRdb shows in-frame clones only, minus some. The sample lists approximately 180,000 clones; less than 95% were seen once. This TCR was recovered from an adult in good health. V and J are TRBV6-5 and TRBJ1-1, with 7 bases that match TRBD1. Source: peripheral blood, taken on day 0 of AZD1222 vaccination. Written as DNA, the CDR3 is TGTGCCAGCAGGCGACAGGGCACCACTGAAGCTTTCTTT. Translation: CASRRQGTTEAFF.